Sequencing of this T cell receptor beta chain was carried out in a study of blood T cell repertoires in COVID-19. Study summary: There were acute and convalescent COVID-19 samples, and they came from the United States, Italy and Spain. PBMCs, B-cell-depleted T cells, or T cells were the source of the cDNA or gDNA that made up the material.

Authors' processing steps: Amplification of reference gene primers was used by the study to estimate nucleated cell counts. Data came from immunoSEQ multiplex PCR; TCRdb stores just in-frame clones and leaves some out. V and J calls and clone size follow that table, whereas D and trimming were derived from the DNA. The sample shows hundreds of thousands of clones, more than 75% of them seen only once. Trimming left V 4 bases short and J 0 bases short, with 21 bases between. Germline loops: CDR1 SGDLS, CDR2 YYNGEE. The CDR3 runs 18 residues. Adults between about 18 and 89 years of age took part from under 25 US areas.

The sequence was obtained from a woman aged 30 to 39 who had recovered from COVID-19. This chain uses TRBV9 with TRBJ2-3; the D gene is possibly TRBD1 (6 bases). The sequenced material came from PBMCs or T cells enriched from blood (not recorded which). The CDR3 here is CASSTRPEDRHSTDTQYF. The CDR3 DNA reads TGTGCCAGCAGCACACGTCCCGAGGACAGACATAGCACAGATACGCAGTATTTT.